This TCR beta chain originates from a study of blood T cell repertoires in COVID-19. Study context: Acute and convalescent COVID-19 specimens originated in the United States, Italy and Spain. From T cells, B-cell-depleted T cells, or PBMCs came the material, which was cDNA or gDNA.

Assay: immunoSEQ multiplex PCR; the TCRdb copy retains only in-frame clones and omits some. The data show tens of thousands of clones, about 80% seen once. The sequenced sample was peripheral blood. The sequence came from a man in his 70s with acute or convalescent COVID-19.

In nucleotides, the CDR3 is TGCGCCAGCAGCCGGGATACCAATGAGCAGTTCTTC. Amino acid sequence: CASSRDTNEQFF. V is TRBV5-1 and J is TRBJ2-1; possible D gene TRBD2, 5 bases. Looked up from germline, CDR1 is SGHRS and CDR2 is YFSETQ. The V and J ends lost 4 bases and 6 bases respectively, with 8 bases between them. The CDR3 has 12 amino acids.